The rows below give T cell receptor beta chains drawn from one sample of a study of T cells after yellow fever vaccination. From the 5' RACE reads, TCRdb called clonotypes with MiXCR, one entry per CDR3 protein. Of some 350,000 distinct CDR3 sequences listed, over 5% are singletons. The starting material was PBMCs, obtained 5 days after the yellow fever booster vaccination. The origin of the receptors is a man aged 25-40 years who received the YFV17D yellow fever vaccine. The CDR3 runs from the conserved cysteine through the conserved F or W. Each record gives: V gene, clone size, D gene, J gene, CDR3 DNA, CDR3 protein. The D gene is left open where the match is weak. Expanded clones are given a class, and other clones once, few, many or no size at all.

TRBV11-2	-	-	TRBJ1-5	TGTGCCAGCAGCATCTCTTCCGGTCCAGGGGACCTCTGGGGGCAGCCCCAGCATTTT	CASSISSGPGDLWGQPQHF
TRBV3-1	few	-	TRBJ2-3	TGTGCCAGCGAGGGCCTCACAGATACGCAGTATTTT	CASEGLTDTQYF
TRBV5-1	few	TRBD2	TRBJ2-3	TGCGCCAGCAGCTTGGGACTAGCGGGAGATCGGGATACGCAGTATTTT	CASSLGLAGDRDTQYF
TRBV29-1	-	-	TRBJ2-4	TGCAGCGTGACATACCTAGCCAAAAACATTCAGTACTTC	CSVTYLAKNIQYF
TRBV10-3	-	-	TRBJ2-7	TGTGCCATAATGATAGACGGGATCTACGAGCAGTACTTC	CAIMIDGIYEQYF
TRBV6-2/TRBV6-3	many	-	TRBJ1-5	TGTGCCAGCAGTTACGGCAATCAGCCCCAGCATTTT	CASSYGNQPQHF
TRBV9	few	-	TRBJ1-3	TGTGCCAGCAGCGTATCCGGGGGAAGGAGTAACACCATATATTTT	CASSVSGGRSNTIYF
TRBV12-3/TRBV12-4	many	-	TRBJ2-7	TGTGCCAGCAGTGCCGGGACCAGGGGCTACGAGCAGTACTTC	CASSAGTRGYEQYF
TRBV7-3	-	TRBD2	TRBJ2-2	TGTGCCAGCAGCCGGGGGGGCGCTTCCGGGGAGCTGTTTTTT	CASSRGGASGELFF
TRBV15	many	TRBD2	TRBJ2-1	TGTGCCACCAGCAGAGGACTAGCGGGAGATGACGATGAGCAGTTCTTC	CATSRGLAGDDDEQFF
TRBV29-1	few	-	TRBJ1-1	TGCAGCGTCCCGGACCACACTGAAGCTTTCTTT	CSVPDHTEAFF
TRBV3-1	few	-	TRBJ2-4	TGTGCCAGCAGCCCCGGACCCAGCACCAAAAACATTCAGTACTTC	CASSPGPSTKNIQYF
TRBV14	-	TRBD1	TRBJ2-2	TGTGCCAGCAGCCACAGACAGGGAAGGGACACCGGGGAGCTGTTTTTT	CASSHRQGRDTGELFF
TRBV10-3	many	-	TRBJ1-5	TGTGCCATCAGTCGGGAGGGTTTCAATCAGCCCCAGCATTTT	CAISREGFNQPQHF
TRBV20-1	many	TRBD2	TRBJ2-7	TGCAGTGCTAGAGCTAGCGGGAGAACGAAGCAGTACTTC	CSARASGRTKQYF
TRBV7-9	many	-	TRBJ2-1	TGTGCCAGCAGCTTAGCGGAGGGGGTCTACAATGAGCAGTTCTTC	CASSLAEGVYNEQFF
TRBV11-2	-	-	TRBJ2-1	TGTGCCAGCAGCTTAGATCCCGCAAGCGGAGCCTACAATGAGCAGTTCTTC	CASSLDPASGAYNEQFF
TRBV12-3/TRBV12-4	-	-	TRBJ2-2	TGTGCCAGCAGAGGGGTGGGCGGGGAGCTGTTTTTT	CASRGVGGELFF
TRBV7-3	few	-	TRBJ2-1	TGTGCCAGCAGCCTCTGGGGCGCGGAGGGCGATGAGCAGTTCTTC	CASSLWGAEGDEQFF
TRBV5-1	few	-	TRBJ2-5	TGCGCCAGCAGCTTGGGGGCAGCTAAAGAGACCCAGTACTTC	CASSLGAAKETQYF
TRBV11-2	few	-	TRBJ2-7	TGTGCCAGCAGCTACGGGTTCTCCCTTTACGAGCAGTACTTC	CASSYGFSLYEQYF
TRBV14	few	-	TRBJ2-5	TGTGCCAGCAGCCAAGAAAGGGACACTCAAGAGACCCAGTACTTC	CASSQERDTQETQYF
TRBV20-1	once	TRBD2	TRBJ2-4	TGCTGTGCTTGGGTAGCGGGAGTTAGCCTAGTCAAAAACATTCAGTACTTC	CCAWVAGVSLVKNIQYF
TRBV7-8	many	TRBD1	TRBJ2-1	TGTGCCAGCAGTTACAGGGTCCTACAGGGGAATGAGCAGTTCTTC	CASSYRVLQGNEQFF
TRBV10-3	-	-	TRBJ2-2	TGTGCCATCACTCAAGAGGGGCGTAGCAACACCGGGGAGCTGTTTTTT	CAITQEGRSNTGELFF
TRBV10-3	-	TRBD1	TRBJ1-2	TGTGCCATCAGTGGGGACAGGGTACCTCTCTATGGCTACACCTTC	CAISGDRVPLYGYTF
TRBV7-8	-	TRBD2	TRBJ2-1	TGTGCCAGCAGCCGTTTCAGCGGGAGGGCGGGCAATGAGCAGTTCTTC	CASSRFSGRAGNEQFF
TRBV21-1	many	-	TRBJ2-3	TGTGCCAGCGAAACGGGCGATGAGAAGCGGGAGGACGATACGCAGTATTTT	CASETGDEKREDDTQYF
TRBV7-3	few	-	TRBJ2-2	TGTGCCAGCAGGCCGAGGGGAGCGGATCCGAGATACGCCGGGGAGCTGTTTTTT	CASRPRGADPRYAGELFF
TRBV19	-	-	TRBJ2-1	TGTGCCAGTAGTACTTATAGGAGGGGCGAGCAGTTCTTC	CASSTYRRGEQFF
TRBV21-1	many	-	TRBJ2-4	TGTGCCAGCAGCACACAGGCGCAATCACTAGCCAAAAACATTCAGTACTTC	CASSTQAQSLAKNIQYF
TRBV5-4	few	-	TRBJ2-5	TGTGCCAGCAGCTTGGAACATCGGGGAGAGACCCAGTACTTC	CASSLEHRGETQYF
TRBV14	-	-	TRBJ2-5	TGTGCCAGCAGCCAAGGCAGGAATTGGTACCAAGAGACCCAGTACTTC	CASSQGRNWYQETQYF